The rows below give T cell receptor beta chains drawn from one sample of a study of blood T cell repertoires in COVID-19. The assay was immunoSEQ multiplex PCR, and TCRdb's table has in-frame clones only and misses some. The sample lists roughly 200,000 clones, 75% to 90% occurring once. Sequenced input: peripheral blood. These receptors all come from a man between 60 and 75 years old with acute or convalescent COVID-19. Both conserved end residues are part of each CDR3. D genes are given only for firm matches. Only part of the rows carry a size: once, few, many, or a class if the clone is expanded.

D: TRBD2
V: TRBV7-9
size: once
J: TRBJ2-2
CDR3: CASRNSGGTGELFF
DNA: TGTGCCAGCAGGAATTCGGGAGGTACCGGGGAGCTGTTTTTT

D: TRBD2
V: TRBV19
size: -
J: TRBJ2-1
CDR3: CASKLSGSIRTNEQFF
DNA: TGTGCCAGTAAGCTAAGCGGGAGTATTCGGACCAATGAGCAGTTCTTC

D: TRBD2
V: TRBV7-2
size: -
J: TRBJ2-7
CDR3: CASSLTPGLAVEQYF
DNA: TGTGCCAGCAGCTTAACACCGGGACTAGCGGTCGAGCAGTACTTC

D: -
V: TRBV14
size: -
J: TRBJ2-4
CDR3: CASSQGVAAKNIQYF
DNA: TGTGCCAGCAGCCAAGGAGTCGCAGCCAAAAACATTCAGTACTTC

D: TRBD2
V: TRBV20-1
size: -
J: TRBJ2-7
CDR3: CSAGTSGLQYF
DNA: TGCAGTGCTGGAACTAGCGGATTGCAGTACTTC

D: -
V: TRBV7-9
size: -
J: TRBJ2-1
CDR3: CASSLRIYNEQFF
DNA: TGTGCCAGCAGCTTGAGAATCTACAATGAGCAGTTCTTC

D: TRBD2
V: TRBV28
size: once
J: TRBJ2-1
CDR3: CASSPPGERDYNEQFF
DNA: TGTGCCAGCAGTCCTCCCGGCGAGCGGGACTACAATGAGCAGTTCTTC

D: -
V: TRBV3-1/TRBV3-2
size: -
J: TRBJ1-1
CDR3: CASSHSTGTQYTEAFF
DNA: TGTGCCAGCAGCCACAGTACCGGGACACAATACACTGAAGCTTTCTTT

D: TRBD2
V: TRBV6-4
size: -
J: TRBJ2-3
CDR3: CASSQRESTDTQYF
DNA: TGTGCCAGCAGCCAGCGGGAGAGCACAGATACGCAGTATTTT

D: -
V: TRBV27
size: -
J: TRBJ2-3
CDR3: CASSFGSSTDTQYF
DNA: TGTGCCAGCAGTTTCGGGTCTAGCACAGATACGCAGTATTTT

D: TRBD1
V: TRBV28
size: -
J: TRBJ1-2
CDR3: CASGNPGQGHGYTF
DNA: TGTGCCAGCGGGAATCCGGGACAGGGTCACGGCTACACCTTC

D: -
V: TRBV3-1/TRBV3-2
size: -
J: TRBJ2-4
CDR3: CASSFHGEFQYF
DNA: TGTGCCAGCAGCTTCCACGGGGAGTTTCAGTACTTC

D: TRBD1
V: TRBV25-1
size: -
J: TRBJ2-7
CDR3: CASSESSGGGEQYF
DNA: TGTGCCAGCAGTGAATCGTCAGGGGGTGGCGAGCAGTACTTC

D: TRBD2
V: TRBV5-1
size: -
J: TRBJ2-1
CDR3: CASSLGTSGIGEQFF
DNA: TGCGCCAGCAGCTTGGGGACTAGCGGGATAGGTGAGCAGTTCTTC

D: TRBD2
V: TRBV5-4
size: -
J: TRBJ2-2
CDR3: CASSLAGGGNTGELFF
DNA: TGTGCCAGCAGCTTGGCTGGCGGGGGAAACACCGGGGAGCTGTTTTTT

D: TRBD1
V: TRBV2
size: -
J: TRBJ1-6
CDR3: CASSGQGSASRNSPLHF
DNA: TGTGCCAGCAGTGGACAGGGGTCAGCGTCTAGAAATTCACCCCTCCACTTT

D: TRBD2
V: TRBV9
size: -
J: TRBJ2-3
CDR3: CASSTYPGTSGTSGRAEDTQYF
DNA: TGTGCCAGCAGCACCTACCCCGGGACATCCGGGACTAGCGGGAGGGCCGAAGATACGCAGTATTTT

D: TRBD1
V: TRBV5-6
size: once
J: TRBJ2-1
CDR3: CASSFRRTGPYNEQFF
DNA: TGTGCCAGCAGCTTTCGGAGGACAGGTCCCTACAATGAGCAGTTCTTC